The entry below gives a single TCR beta chain sequence along with its context. The antigen remains undetermined. This sample is part of a study of cytomegalovirus exposure and HLA in healthy donors. Study-wide findings and caveats: In a later analysis, productive TCRs from donors in an Asian-associated ancestry cluster reportedly carried fewer N-insertions than the cohort mean. Later analysis placed DRB1 highest and HLA-C lowest in TCR association rates, which differed by HLA locus.

A multiplex PCR was run with 60 Vbeta primers and 13 Jbeta primers. Sequencing was performed with immunoSEQ multiplex PCR; in TCRdb, only in-frame clones are kept and a portion is missing. The table includes over 70,000 clones, 70% to 85% detected once. Looked up from germline, CDR1 is SQVTM and CDR2 is ANQGSEA. The CDR3 consists of 16 residues. V dropped 4 bases and J dropped 0 bases, with 18 bases sitting between them. This TCR derives from a man aged 25 to 45 in good health and CMV-seropositive. The rearrangement uses TRBV29-1 and TRBJ1-1; the D gene is possibly TRBD1 (5 bases). The specimen sequenced was PBMCs. The chain's CDR3 is CSVGGGKTAMNTEAFF. CDR3 in DNA: TGCAGCGTTGGGGGGGGGAAGACAGCGATGAACACTGAAGCTTTCTTT.